The present T cell receptor beta chain was sequenced within a study of blood T cell repertoires in COVID-19. Germline V gene data show CDR1 as GTSNPN and CDR2 as SVGIG (reference sequence). This CDR3 spans 12 amino acids. Deletions cut 5 bases from V and 8 bases from J, with 10 bases between. Original processing methods: Reference gene primers were amplified, and this amplification served to estimate nucleated cell counts. The method was immunoSEQ multiplex PCR; TCRdb's version includes in-frame clones alone and lacks a portion of them. V, J and clone size were drawn from that table, and D and trimming were deduced from the DNA. The sample includes approximately 68,000 clones, roughly 91% of them seen just once.

V usage is TRBV30 and J usage is TRBJ1-6, with a tentative D call TRBD1 (6 bases). This receptor was obtained from a man in his fifties or sixties with active COVID-19. Sequencing input: peripheral blood. DNA for the CDR3: TGTGCCTGGGGGTACAGGGATTCACCCCTCCACTTT. It is translated as CAWGYRDSPLHF. Full variable domain (rest looked up from reference TRBV30 and TRBJ1-6): SQTIHQWPATLVQPVGSPLSLECTVEGTSNPNLYWYRQAAGRGLQLLFYSVGIGQISSEVPQNLSASRPQDRQFILSSKKLLLSDSGFYLCAWGYRDSPLHFGNGTRLTVT.